This T cell receptor (beta chain) was found in a study of cytomegalovirus exposure and HLA in healthy donors. The CDR3 is made up of 17 amino acids. V trimming: 4 bases; J trimming: 4 bases; junction bases outside the gene matches: 16. Looked up from germline, CDR1 is SGHNT and CDR2 is YYREEE (reference sequence). Vbeta (60) and Jbeta (13) primers were used in the PCR. Assay used: immunoSEQ multiplex PCR; TCRdb lists only in-frame clones, some missing. Of over 150,000 clones in the sample, 75% to 90% were seen once. This chain uses TRBV5-4 with TRBJ1-2, with 7 positions matching TRBD1. The sequenced sample consisted of PBMCs. This clonotype was obtained from a boy between 2 and 10 years old in good health and CMV-seronegative. CDR3 sequence: CASSRRTTGKFGYGYTF. The CDR3 DNA sequence: TGTGCCAGCAGCCGCCGGACGACAGGGAAATTTGGCTATGGCTACACCTTC.